The 15 T cell receptor beta chains reported below all come from one sample, sequenced in a study of shared clonotypes between healthy human individuals. Profiled with immunoSEQ multiplex PCR; TCRdb holds only in-frame clones, not every one. The sample has around 990,000 clones, 70% to 80% seen once; the top ten hold 0.89%. The sample comprised memory CD4+ T cells from PBMCs. The subset here: CD45RA-negative fraction. These receptors were taken from a man aged 18 to 29 in good health. Some clones in this sample may be carry-over from other donors' samples.

CDR3 sequence reads: CATGITGPREQYF. The CDR3 bases are TGTGCCACGGGGATTACGGGGCCTCGGGAGCAGTACTTC. The rearrangement uses TRBV6-5 and TRBJ2-7; D assignment may be TRBD1 or TRBD2 (5 bases each). The CDR3 spans 13 residues. The germline V gene encodes CDR1 MNHEY and CDR2 SVGAGI. Trimming took off 10 bases at V and 7 bases at J, with 20 bases between the two ends.

Turning to this clone: Germline is not matched at one junction end, which may reflect a read error. The chain combines TRBV11-2 with TRBJ1-1; D gene uncertain. Germline CDR1 and CDR2: SGHAT and FQNNGV. This CDR3 is 11 amino acids long. The CDR3: CASSLAVAADF. Written as DNA, the CDR3 is TGTGCCAGCAGCTTAGCGGTGGCGGCGGACTTT.

About this clone: A much larger clone lies one base from this, so it may be a read error. The CDR3 ends on some other residue instead of the conserved phenylalanine or tryptophan, so this is likely a read error. This sample also contains other DNA sequences that code for the same CDR3. The chain employs TRBV29-1 and TRBJ2-7; TRBD2 matches 8 bases. Germline trimming cut 1 base from V and 2 bases from J; bases unmatched to any gene: 1. This CDR3 is 13 amino acids long. Germline V gene data show CDR1 as SQVTM and CDR2 as ANQGSEA. The CDR3 reads CSVEVSGTYEQYL. The CDR3 DNA reads as TGCAGCGTTGAAGTTAGCGGGACCTACGAGCAGTACCTC.

This clone was counted ten times or more. This sample also contains other DNA sequences that code for the same CDR3. The chain couples TRBV30 to TRBJ1-2; the D gene is possibly TRBD1 (6 bases). The CDR3 runs 14 residues. CDR1 GTSNPN and CDR2 SVGIG come from the germline V gene (reference sequence). The germline V and J ends were trimmed by 7 bases and 0 bases, with 15 bases remaining between them. The CDR3: CASRGGAPNYGYTF. CDR3 bases: TGTGCCTCCCGGGGGGGGGCTCCTAACTATGGCTACACCTTC.

Turning to this clone: Distinct nucleotide sequences in the sample also encode this CDR3. This rearrangement joins TRBV2 to TRBJ1-5; unclear D gene. The CDR3 spans 13 residues. Trimming cost V 5 bases and J 0 bases, with 5 bases left between them. CDR1 is SNHLY, CDR2 FYNNEI, per germline. For the CDR3, the DNA is TGTGCCAGCAGTCCTAATAGCAATCAGCCCCAGCATTTT. Translating gives CASSPNSNQPQHF. Filled out from reference TRBV2 and TRBJ1-5, the complete variable domain reads EPEVTQTPSHQVTQMGQEVILRCVPISNHLYFYWYRQILGQKVEFLVSFYNNEISEKSEIFDDQFSVERPDGSNFTLKIRSTKLEDSAMYFCASSPNSNQPQHFGDGTRLSIL.

This clone was observed once. The chain combines TRBV2 with TRBJ1-4; D ambiguous. Trimming pared 8 bases from V and 0 bases from J, leaving 10 bases between. The CDR3 runs 14 residues. Per germline, CDR1 SNHLY and CDR2 FYNNEI. The CDR3 nucleotides are TGTGCCAGCGGGTTGGGCACAACTAATGAAAAACTGTTTTTT. Amino acid sequence: CASGLGTTNEKLFF.

The chain carries TRBV10-3 and TRBJ2-5; 9 bases agree with TRBD2. The CDR3 length is 13 residues. CDR1 is ENHRY and CDR2 is SYGVKD in the germline V gene. V lost 11 bases and J lost 5; bases outside the gene matches: 9. CDR3 nucleotide sequence: TGTGCCGTCCGGCGGGAGGGCTGGGAGACCCAGTACTTC. It specifies CAVRREGWETQYF.

This chain uses TRBV18 with TRBJ2-7, with D maybe TRBD2 (7 bases). Germline values: CDR1 KGHSH, CDR2 LQKENI. V was trimmed by 6 bases and J by 8 bases, leaving 14 bases between them. This CDR3 comprises 12 residues. The CDR3 bases are TGTGCCAGCTCCGAAAGGGGGGGGCAGCAGTACTTC. Translated, it gives CASSERGGQQYF.

CDR3 DNA: TGTGCCAGCAGCGCCCGAGGGGTTCGCACAGATACGCAGTATTTT. Translated: CASSARGVRTDTQYF. The chain links TRBV9 to TRBJ2-3; D might be TRBD1 or TRBD2, each matching 5 bases. CDR3 length: 15 amino acids. The V end lost 3 bases, the J end lost 1 base, and 12 bases lay between the germline ends. The germline CDR1 and CDR2 sequences are SGDLS and YYNGEE.

This chain links TRBV7-8 with TRBJ1-1; D uncertain. Germline V CDR1 and CDR2: SGHVS, FQNEAQ. The V end was cut by 7 bases, the J end by 3 bases, with 18 bases between. This CDR3 has 15 residues. CDR3 protein: CASTPPGRAHTEAFF. Here the CDR3 DNA reads TGTGCCAGCACCCCCCCCGGACGGGCTCACACTGAAGCTTTCTTT.

V usage is TRBV11-2 and J usage is TRBJ2-1; a weak D match, TRBD2 (7 bases). Germline lookup yields CDR1 SGHAT and CDR2 FQNNGV. Trimming took 3 bases from V and 4 from J, leaving 25 bases between them. The CDR3 covers 19 residues. CDR3 loop: CASSFGGGSYRVSYNEQFF. The CDR3 coding sequence is TGTGCCAGCAGCTTTGGGGGCGGGAGCTACAGAGTTAGTTACAATGAGCAGTTCTTC.

The rearrangement uses TRBV6-1 and TRBJ2-7, with 10 bases fitting TRBD1. The CDR3 is made up of 14 amino acids. J was trimmed by 4 bases and V by 8 bases; bases with no gene match: 8. Per the germline V gene, CDR1 is MNHNS and CDR2 is SASEGT. The CDR3 spells CASLSRQGAYEQYF. CDR3 nucleotide sequence: TGTGCCAGCTTGTCTAGACAGGGGGCTTACGAGCAGTACTTC.

This chain's CDR3 is CASSIYQTVNTEAFF. Written as DNA, the CDR3 is TGTGCCAGCAGCATCTACCAGACGGTGAACACTGAAGCTTTCTTT. V and J are TRBV11-1 and TRBJ1-1; no reliable D call. Trimming shortened V by 5 bases and J by 0 bases, and 13 bases separated the two germline ends. The germline V gene has CDR1 SGHAT and CDR2 FQDESV (reference sequence). The CDR3 length is 15 residues.

The chain is built from TRBV2 and TRBJ2-5, with 8 bases that match TRBD1. The CDR3 length is 13 residues. J was trimmed by 11 bases and V by 5 bases; bases with no gene match: 10. CDR1 is SNHLY and CDR2 is FYNNEI in the germline V gene. CDR3 sequence reads: CASSLDRGEAQYF. The CDR3 DNA reads TGTGCCAGCAGTCTCGACAGGGGCGAAGCGCAGTACTTC. Supplemented by reference TRBV2 and TRBJ2-5, the full variable domain reads EPEVTQTPSHQVTQMGQEVILRCVPISNHLYFYWYRQILGQKVEFLVSFYNNEISEKSEIFDDQFSVERPDGSNFTLKIRSTKLEDSAMYFCASSLDRGEAQYFGPGTRLLVL.

The genes are TRBV11-2 and TRBJ2-2; a possible D gene is TRBD1 (5 bases). V was cut by 6 bases and J by 0 bases, with 17 bases left in between. The CDR3 covers 17 residues. Per germline, CDR1 SGHAT and CDR2 FQNNGV. CDR3 sequence: CASRGLRHSANTGELFF. The CDR3 DNA reads as TGTGCCAGCAGGGGGCTCCGACACAGCGCGAACACCGGGGAGCTGTTTTTT.